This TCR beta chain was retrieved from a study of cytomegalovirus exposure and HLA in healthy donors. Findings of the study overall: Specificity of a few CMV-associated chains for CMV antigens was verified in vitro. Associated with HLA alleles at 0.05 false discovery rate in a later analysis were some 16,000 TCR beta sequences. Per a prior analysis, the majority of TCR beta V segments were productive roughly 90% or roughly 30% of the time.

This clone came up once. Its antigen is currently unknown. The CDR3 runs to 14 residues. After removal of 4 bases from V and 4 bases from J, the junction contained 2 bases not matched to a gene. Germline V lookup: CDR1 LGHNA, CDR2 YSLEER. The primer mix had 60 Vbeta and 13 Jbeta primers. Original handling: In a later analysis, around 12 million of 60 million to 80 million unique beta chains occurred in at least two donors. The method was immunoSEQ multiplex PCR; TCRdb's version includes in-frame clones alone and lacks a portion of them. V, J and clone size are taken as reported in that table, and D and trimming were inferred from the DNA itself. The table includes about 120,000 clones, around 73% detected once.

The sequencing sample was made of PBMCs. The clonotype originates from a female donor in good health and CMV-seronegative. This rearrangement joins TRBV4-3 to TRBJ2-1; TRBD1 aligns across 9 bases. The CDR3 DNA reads TGCGCCAGCAGCCGGGACAGGGCATACAATGAGCAGTTCTTC. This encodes CASSRDRAYNEQFF.